These T cell receptor beta chains were read from a single sample in a study of CD8 T cells in ankylosing spondylitis. TCRdb redid the calling of the 5' RACE reads with MiXCR, one entry per CDR3 protein. The sample consists of 250,000 to 350,000 distinct CDR3 sequences, under 8.5% of them appearing once. What was sequenced was blood, either unsorted or a sorted T cell fraction (not recorded which). These TCRs come from a male donor with ankylosing spondylitis. CDR3s include the opening cysteine and the closing phenylalanine or tryptophan. D genes are given only for firm matches. Size tells how often a clone was seen (once, few, many) or the class of an expanded clone, and some rows leave it out.

D,size,V,J,DNA,CDR3
TRBD1,few,TRBV7-9,TRBJ2-5,TGTGCCAGCAGCTCCCGGGATCTCGGGACAGCACTGAAGACCCAGTACTTC,CASSSRDLGTALKTQYF
.,.,TRBV6-2/TRBV6-3,TRBJ2-1,TGTGCCAGCCGTCAGGGGTCCGGGAGTAACTCCTACAATGAGCAGTTCTTC,CASRQGSGSNSYNEQFF
.,few,TRBV28,TRBJ2-1,TGTGCCAGCAGTCATACGAACAGGAGGGTACACAATGAGCAGTTCTTC,CASSHTNRRVHNEQFF
.,.,TRBV20-1,TRBJ2-3,TGCAGTGCCAGACCCACAGATACGCAGTATTTT,CSARPTDTQYF
.,few,TRBV12-3/TRBV12-4,TRBJ2-1,TGTGCCAGCAGTTTAAGCGGAGTCTACAATGAGCAGTTCTTC,CASSLSGVYNEQFF
.,few,TRBV5-1,TRBJ2-7,TGCGCCAGCAGCATACCTTCCGGGGGACCGGGGGAGCAGTACTTC,CASSIPSGGPGEQYF
.,once,TRBV5-4,TRBJ1-1,TGTGCCAGCAGCCTCGCGGCGGCCAACACTGAAGCTTTCTTT,CASSLAAANTEAFF
.,.,TRBV12-3/TRBV12-4,TRBJ1-6,TGTGCCAGCAGTCTCGCAAGGAATAATTCACCCCTCCACTTT,CASSLARNNSPLHF
TRBD1,few,TRBV5-1,TRBJ1-4,TGCGCCAGCAGCCCGGACAGGGACGACGAAAAACTGTTTTTT,CASSPDRDDEKLFF
TRBD2,few,TRBV12-3/TRBV12-4,TRBJ2-5,TGTGCCAGCAGTTTAGCGACCGGGAGGGGGGTAGAGACCCAGTACTTC,CASSLATGRGVETQYF
.,.,TRBV20-1,TRBJ1-4,TGCAGTGGTCGGCAGGGGCGTGAAAAACTGTTTTTT,CSGRQGREKLFF
.,few,TRBV5-1,TRBJ2-7,TGCGCCAGCAGCGGGCAGGGGTTATACGAGCAGTATTTC,CASSGQGLYEQYF
.,.,TRBV7-6,TRBJ2-1,TGTGCCAGCCAGAAAAGGGACTACAATGAGCAGTTCTTC,CASQKRDYNEQFF
TRBD2,.,TRBV7-2,TRBJ2-7,TGTGCCAGCAGCTTGGTAGCGGGAGGGTTGCAGTACTTC,CASSLVAGGLQYF
TRBD1,many,TRBV11-2,TRBJ1-1,TGTGCCAGCAGCTTAAGGGCGGGACAGGGGAACACTGAAGCTTTCTTT,CASSLRAGQGNTEAFF